The 20 T cell receptor beta chains below all came from one sample that was sequenced in a study of T cells after yellow fever vaccination. TCRdb analysed the 5' RACE reads with MiXCR anew, one entry per CDR3 protein. This table holds a few hundred thousand distinct CDR3 sequences, less than 20% found once. The sample here was PBMCs, taken 15 days after the yellow fever booster vaccination. All receptors derive from a man aged 25-45 years who received the YFV17D yellow fever vaccine.

As DNA, the CDR3 is TGTGCCAGCACCCTAACCGCGGGGTCGGTTGGGGCCAACGTCCTGACTTTC. This codes for CASTLTAGSVGANVLTF. V usage is TRBV27 and J usage is TRBJ2-6, with D possibly matching TRBD2 (6 bases). The CDR3 totals 17 residues. Trimming cost V 7 bases and J 3 bases, with 19 bases left between them. Per the germline V gene, CDR1 is MNHEY and CDR2 is SMNVEV (reference sequence).

The rearrangement uses TRBV6-1 and TRBJ1-3; no reliable D call. CDR1 MNHNS and CDR2 SASEGT come from the germline V gene. CDR3 size: 15 residues. Trimming stripped 6 bases from V and 0 bases from J, with 12 bases between. CDR3 in DNA: TGTGCCAGCAGGAATCCCGAACCCTCTGGAAACACCATATATTTT. This encodes CASRNPEPSGNTIYF.

This clonotype has a handful of counts. This chain links TRBV2 with TRBJ1-4; 8 nucleotides agree with TRBD1. Germline V gene sequence: CDR1 SNHLY, CDR2 FYNNEI. This CDR3 spans 14 amino acids. Trimming took 7 bases from V and 11 from J; bases not matched to a gene: 12. CDR3 region: CASNDRTGLGKLFF. Written as DNA, the CDR3 is TGTGCCAGCAATGACCGGACAGGGCTTGGGAAACTGTTTTTT.

The CDR3 nucleotides read TGTGCCAGCAGCTTCTGGCAGGGGGATTCACCCCTCCACTTT. Its protein is CASSFWQGDSPLHF. The chain uses TRBV7-9 and TRBJ1-6; TRBD1 agrees at 7 bases. The J segment lost 8 bases and the V segment lost 3 bases, leaving 4 bases of the junction unmatched. In germline, CDR1 is SEHNR, CDR2 FQNEAQ (reference sequence). The CDR3 is 14 amino acids.

The chain uses TRBV29-1 and TRBJ2-3; 7 positions match TRBD2. There are 13 residues in the CDR3. V dropped 4 bases and J dropped 4; count of bases not matched to a gene: 5. The germline V gene encodes CDR1 SQVTM and CDR2 ANQGSEA. Here the CDR3 DNA reads TGCAGCGTTGTGGGAGGGGACGCAGATACGCAGTATTTT. Translated, it gives CSVVGGDADTQYF.

V usage is TRBV7-8 and J usage is TRBJ2-4, with TRBD2 as a possible D gene (7 bases). V lost 5 bases, J lost 2 bases, and 25 bases lay in between. The CDR3 contains 19 residues. The germline V gene encodes CDR1 SGHVS and CDR2 FQNEAQ. This CDR3 is CASSGFGRGNGRSKNIQYF. CDR3 nucleotide sequence: TGTGCCAGCAGCGGATTTGGCAGGGGTAACGGGAGGTCCAAAAACATTCAGTACTTC.

Many counts were recorded for this clonotype. This chain links TRBV7-2 with TRBJ2-1; D tentatively fits TRBD1 or TRBD2 (5 bases each). Germline CDR1 SGHTA, CDR2 FQGNSA. Trimming stripped 1 base from V and 8 bases from J, with 9 bases between. The CDR3 is made up of 13 amino acids. CDR3 nucleotides: TGTGCCAGCAGCTTAGAACGGGACCATGAGCAGTTCTTC. Residues: CASSLERDHEQFF. Full variable domain (remainder filled in from reference TRBV7-2 and TRBJ2-1): GAGVSQSPSNKVTEKGKDVELRCDPISGHTALYWYRQSLGQGLEFLIYFQGNSAPDKSGLPSDRFSAERTGGSVSTLTIQRTQQEDSAVYLCASSLERDHEQFFGPGTRLTVL.

The V call is TRBV3-1, the J call TRBJ2-5, with D possibly being TRBD2 (6 bases). The CDR3 contains 18 residues. CDR1 LGHDT and CDR2 YNNKEL come from the germline V gene (reference sequence). V lost 0 bases, J lost 2 bases, and 19 bases lay in between. The CDR3 nucleotides read TGTGCCAGCAGCCAAGATATTGACCGGGACTCCCAACAAGAGACCCAGTACTTC. As protein: CASSQDIDRDSQQETQYF.

The chain links TRBV5-1 to TRBJ2-2; D gene unclear. CDR3 length: 15 amino acids. CDR1 and CDR2 (germline): SGHRS, YFSETQ. V shed 3 bases and J shed 7 bases, with 16 bases lying between them. The CDR3 protein is CASSYQAGASGELFF. The CDR3 DNA reads as TGCGCCAGCAGCTACCAGGCTGGCGCCAGCGGGGAGCTGTTTTTT. Combining the CDR3 with reference TRBV5-1 and TRBJ2-2 gives the whole variable domain KAGVTQTPRYLIKTRGQQVTLSCSPISGHRSVSWYQQTPGQGLQFLFEYFSETQRNKGNFPGRFSGRQFSNSRSEMNVSTLELGDSALYLCASSYQAGASGELFFGEGSRLTVL.

The rearrangement joins TRBV21-1 to TRBJ1-1; the table assigns TRBD1, which was not confirmed against the DNA. TRBV21-1 is an annotated pseudogene. This CDR3 has 16 residues. This CDR3 is CASSKMGQGMNTEAFF. CDR3 in DNA: TGTGCCAGCAGCAAAATGGGACAGGGTATGAACACTGAAGCTTTCTTT.

This clonotype was detected a few times. The chain combines TRBV6-5 with TRBJ2-3; 8 nucleotides line up with TRBD2. The germline CDR1 and CDR2 sequences are MNHEY and SVGAGI. J lost 4 bases, V lost 8 bases, and 8 bases had no gene match. The CDR3 is 14 residues long. The CDR3 spells CASGWSGSADTQYF. For the CDR3, the DNA is TGTGCCAGCGGTTGGAGCGGGAGCGCAGATACGCAGTATTTT.

This clonotype has a handful of counts. Here the CDR3 reads CASSESIHEQFF. The DNA for the CDR3 is TGTGCCAGCAGTGAATCAATCCATGAGCAGTTCTTC. This chain joins TRBV25-1 and TRBJ2-1; D not certain. V shed 1 base and J shed 8 bases, with 6 bases lying between them. This CDR3 contains 12 residues. Germline V lookup: CDR1 MGHDK, CDR2 SYGVNS.

This clonotype was detected a few times. This chain links TRBV20-1 with TRBJ2-1; TRBD2 matches 10 bases. Germline-derived CDR1 and CDR2 are DFQATT and SNEGSKA (reference sequence). V shed 1 base, J shed 4 bases, and the junction held 4 bases outside the gene matches. There are 15 residues in the CDR3. Here the CDR3 reads CSARGQREGYNEQFF. As DNA, the CDR3 is TGCAGTGCTAGAGGTCAGCGGGAGGGATACAATGAGCAGTTCTTC.

This clonotype was recorded a few times. CDR3 in amino acids: CASSLADTEGYEQYF. In nucleotides, the CDR3 is TGTGCCAGCTCACTAGCGGATACGGAGGGCTACGAGCAGTACTTC. This chain joins TRBV18 and TRBJ2-7; tentatively, D is TRBD2 (6 bases). Germline V gene lookup returns CDR1 KGHSH and CDR2 LQKENI. This CDR3 spans 15 amino acids. V was trimmed by 4 bases and J by 3 bases, leaving 16 bases between them.

The table lists this clonotype with a few counts. The CDR3 protein is CASSSGLAGVTQYF. The CDR3 coding sequence is TGTGCCAGCAGCTCAGGACTAGCGGGGGTAACCCAGTACTTC. This sequence joins TRBV7-2 and TRBJ2-5; 13 bases match TRBD2. Germline V gene lookup returns CDR1 SGHTA and CDR2 FQGNSA. The CDR3 has 14 amino acids. V lost 4 bases and J lost 8; bases outside the gene matches: 4.

The rearrangement uses TRBV7-9 and TRBJ1-1, with TRBD1 matching 10 bases. V lost 6 bases, J lost 3 bases, and 4 bases stayed unmatched. Per the germline V gene, CDR1 is SEHNR and CDR2 is FQNEAQ (reference sequence). The CDR3 sequence is 14 residues long. The CDR3: CASSSGTGDTEAFF. For the CDR3, the DNA is TGTGCCAGCAGTTCCGGGACAGGGGACACTGAAGCTTTCTTT.

The genes are TRBV28 and TRBJ2-4; D gene uncertain. V was shortened by 5 bases and J by 6 bases, with 8 bases between the two germline ends. Germline values: CDR1 MDHEN, CDR2 SYDVKM. This CDR3 is 12 amino acids long. The CDR3 spells CASSPSRNIQYF. DNA for the CDR3: TGTGCCAGCAGTCCCAGCCGAAACATTCAGTACTTC.

The CDR3 nucleotides read TGCGCCAGCAGCTTGGCCAAGTTAAGGTCCCAAGAGACCCAGTACTTC. Residues: CASSLAKLRSQETQYF. The chain recombines TRBV5-1 with TRBJ2-5; the D is unclear. The length of the CDR3 is 16 residues. CDR1 and CDR2 (germline): SGHRS, YFSETQ. Trimming removed 0 bases at V and 1 base at J, with 13 bases between.

This chain connects TRBV6-5 to TRBJ2-1, with 8 nucleotides matching TRBD1. The CDR3 sequence is 12 residues long. CDR1 is MNHEY and CDR2 is SVGAGI in the germline V gene. With V trimmed by 6 bases and J by 9 bases, 4 bases remained unmatched. The CDR3 is CASRDRAREQFF. The CDR3 region has the DNA TGTGCCAGCAGGGACAGGGCTCGTGAGCAGTTCTTC.

Only a few counts were recorded for this clonotype. The V and J genes are TRBV29-1 and TRBJ2-7, with a tentative D call TRBD1 (6 bases). The V gene's germline CDR1 is SQVTM and CDR2 ANQGSEA. The CDR3 is made up of 14 amino acids. The V and J ends lost 0 bases and 2 bases respectively, with 11 bases between them. For the CDR3, the DNA is TGCAGCGTTGAAGAAGGACAGAAACCCTACGAGCAGTACTTC. It specifies CSVEEGQKPYEQYF.